This TCR beta chain was recorded in a study of shared clonotypes between healthy human individuals. The wider study: Three CD4 naive, three CD4 memory, two CD8 naive and one CD8 memory plate were used per donor.

Assay: immunoSEQ multiplex PCR; the TCRdb copy retains only in-frame clones and omits some. The table has some 1,600,000 clones, roughly 98% seen once. The junction had 0 bases not matched to a gene; V was cut back by 8 bases and J by 1 base. This CDR3 has 14 amino acids. Germline lookup yields CDR1 MGHDK and CDR2 SYGVNS. V and J are TRBV25-1 and TRBJ2-3, with 13 bases that match TRBD2. The receptor's source is a young man in good health. Sequenced input: naive CD4+ T cells sorted from blood. As for subset: CD45RA+ positively selected. The CDR3 bases are TGTGCCAGCGGACTAGCGGGAGGCACAGATACGCAGTATTTT. Translation: CASGLAGGTDTQYF.